These T cell receptor beta chains were read from a single sample in a study of cytomegalovirus exposure and HLA in healthy donors. Data came from immunoSEQ multiplex PCR; TCRdb stores just in-frame clones and leaves some out. This table has 150,000 or so clones, 75% to 85% appearing once. The sequencing sample was made of PBMCs. The receptors come from a man aged 25 to 40 in good health and CMV-seropositive. The CDR3 runs from the conserved cysteine through the conserved F or W. The D gene is left open where the match is weak. Clone size is not always given. Where it is, it says once, few, many or a class for expanded clones.

clone_size j_call v_call d_call cdr3_aa cdr3_nt
. TRBJ2-1 TRBV2 . CASSAGSWGNEQFF TGTGCCAGCAGTGCGGGGTCCTGGGGCAATGAGCAGTTCTTC
. TRBJ1-1 TRBV18 TRBD1 CASSPGQGGSLTEAFF TGTGCCAGCTCACCCGGACAGGGGGGGTCCCTCACTGAAGCTTTCTTT
. TRBJ2-5 TRBV27 TRBD1 CASSHRQGETQYF TGTGCCAGCAGCCACCGACAGGGGGAGACCCAGTACTTC
. TRBJ1-6 TRBV6-1 . CASIETGLGTPLHF TGTGCCAGCATCGAAACAGGGTTAGGGACACCCCTCCACTTT
. TRBJ2-1 TRBV18 TRBD2 CASSPIGLASNEQFF TGTGCCAGCTCACCAATCGGACTAGCTTCCAATGAGCAGTTCTTC
. TRBJ2-7 TRBV5-1 . CASSPGTSSSPLRHEQYF TGCGCCAGCAGCCCGGGGACATCCAGCAGTCCCCTACGCCACGAGCAGTACTTC
. TRBJ2-3 TRBV10-3 . CAISERAKTSTDTQYF TGTGCCATCAGTGAGAGAGCAAAAACTAGCACAGATACGCAGTATTTT
. TRBJ1-2 TRBV5-1 TRBD1 CASSTGTGGLGYTF TGCGCCAGCAGCACCGGGACAGGGGGCCTTGGCTACACCTTC
few TRBJ2-3 TRBV2 . CASSLHGTDTQYF TGTGCCAGCAGCTTACATGGCACAGATACGCAGTATTTT
. TRBJ2-2 TRBV19 . CASREGRGNTGELFF TGTGCCAGTAGGGAGGGTAGAGGGAACACCGGGGAGCTGTTTTTT
few TRBJ2-7 TRBV30 . CAWMHTGALYEQYF TGTGCCTGGATGCATACTGGGGCCCTCTACGAGCAGTACTTC
. TRBJ1-1 TRBV6-5 . CASSYSITGRGTEAFF TGTGCCAGCAGTTACTCGATTACAGGGAGAGGAACTGAAGCTTTCTTT
. TRBJ1-3 TRBV7-2 TRBD1 CASSSGGTASGNTIYF TGTGCCAGCAGCTCAGGGGGGACGGCCTCTGGAAACACCATATATTTT
. TRBJ1-3 TRBV19 . CASSIQGGNTIYF TGTGCCAGTAGTATACAGGGGGGAAACACCATATATTTT
. TRBJ2-5 TRBV28 . CASRIRWTNQETQYF TGTGCCAGCAGAATACGCTGGACAAACCAAGAGACCCAGTACTTC
. TRBJ1-1 TRBV6-5 . CASGREPKNTEAFF TGTGCCAGCGGGAGAGAACCCAAGAACACTGAAGCTTTCTTT
. TRBJ2-7 TRBV9 . CASSVGGSGVAYEQYF TGTGCCAGCAGCGTAGGGGGGTCGGGGGTTGCCTACGAGCAGTACTTC
many TRBJ1-1 TRBV7-2 . CASSIQQNTEAFF TGTGCCAGCAGCATACAACAGAACACTGAAGCTTTCTTT
few TRBJ1-1 TRBV28 . CASSQGFISRTEAFF TGTGCCAGCAGTCAGGGTTTTATTTCTCGGACTGAAGCTTTCTTT
few TRBJ2-7 TRBV11-3 TRBD2 CASSFGGEQYF TGTGCCAGCAGCTTCGGGGGGGAGCAGTACTTC
once TRBJ2-7 TRBV5-6 . CASSPPVRPDRPYEQYF TGTGCCAGCAGCCCACCTGTGAGGCCCGACCGTCCCTACGAGCAGTACTTC
. TRBJ1-1 TRBV13 . CASRLGGANTEAFF TGTGCCAGCAGGCTGGGGGGGGCGAACACTGAAGCTTTCTTT
. TRBJ1-1 TRBV5-5 . CASSWGVNTEAFF TGTGCCAGCAGCTGGGGCGTGAACACTGAAGCTTTCTTT
. TRBJ2-2 TRBV29-1 TRBD1 CSVRGQGTNTGELFF TGCAGCGTGAGGGGACAGGGCACGAACACCGGGGAGCTGTTTTTT
. TRBJ2-5 TRBV9 TRBD2 CASSGPGGAYQETQYF TGTGCCAGCAGCGGGCCGGGGGGGGCATACCAAGAGACCCAGTACTTC
few TRBJ2-2 TRBV25-1 TRBD2 CASSGTSGRTAGELFF TGTGCCAGCAGTGGGACTAGCGGGAGAACCGCCGGGGAGCTGTTTTTT
few TRBJ1-5 TRBV6-1 . CASSEDPGAYSNQPQHF TGTGCCAGCAGTGAAGACCCTGGGGCTTACAGCAATCAGCCCCAGCATTTT
. TRBJ2-1 TRBV5-5 TRBD2 CASSWTSDEQFF TGTGCCAGCAGCTGGACTAGCGATGAGCAGTTCTTC
. TRBJ2-5 TRBV6-1 TRBD1 CASRGPETGAHGQYF TGTGCCAGCAGGGGACCCGAGACAGGGGCGCACGGGCAGTACTTC
. TRBJ1-2 TRBV18 . CASSPGTNGYTF TGTGCCAGCTCACCCGGGACAAATGGCTACACCTTC
. TRBJ1-1 TRBV5-4 TRBD1 CASSPDRGTEAFF TGTGCCAGCAGCCCGGACAGGGGTACTGAAGCTTTCTTT
. TRBJ1-2 TRBV5-1 TRBD1 CASSLGQANYGYTF TGCGCCAGCAGCTTAGGACAGGCGAACTATGGCTACACCTTC